The present T cell receptor (beta chain) was sequenced within a study of T cell repertoires in cytomegalovirus infection. About the research overall: Recently identified HLA-C-restricted CMV epitopes were used, and well-studied HLA-B-restricted CMV epitopes were used as well. Evidence of both CMV infection and a matching HLA type came from public TCR beta signatures. General study findings and limits: Public TCR beta family frequency separated CMV-and-HLA carriers, including in an independent cohort. The study found HLA-C-restricted CMV-specific TCR beta clonotypes dominating the ex vivo response.

TCRdb passed the reads through MiXCR, listing each CDR3 protein once. The profile shows roughly 860,000 distinct CDR3 sequences, 32% of them singletons. This clonotype has just a few counts. Antigen: not known. CDR1 is MGHRA, CDR2 YSYEKL, per germline. The J segment lost 5 bases and the V segment lost 1 base, leaving 10 bases of the junction unmatched. The CDR3 has 16 residues. Sequenced here: cultured CD8+ T cells from PBMCs, sampled from culture after CMV antigen stimulation. The chain couples TRBV4-1 to TRBJ1-1, with 7 bases lining up with TRBD1. The sequence was obtained from a human donor in good health (CMV status not recorded). Some clones in this sample may be carry-over from other donors' samples. CDR3 loop: CASSQGGAGGRTEAFF. The CDR3 DNA reads as TGCGCCAGCAGCCAAGGGGGGGCAGGGGGGCGAACTGAAGCTTTCTTT.